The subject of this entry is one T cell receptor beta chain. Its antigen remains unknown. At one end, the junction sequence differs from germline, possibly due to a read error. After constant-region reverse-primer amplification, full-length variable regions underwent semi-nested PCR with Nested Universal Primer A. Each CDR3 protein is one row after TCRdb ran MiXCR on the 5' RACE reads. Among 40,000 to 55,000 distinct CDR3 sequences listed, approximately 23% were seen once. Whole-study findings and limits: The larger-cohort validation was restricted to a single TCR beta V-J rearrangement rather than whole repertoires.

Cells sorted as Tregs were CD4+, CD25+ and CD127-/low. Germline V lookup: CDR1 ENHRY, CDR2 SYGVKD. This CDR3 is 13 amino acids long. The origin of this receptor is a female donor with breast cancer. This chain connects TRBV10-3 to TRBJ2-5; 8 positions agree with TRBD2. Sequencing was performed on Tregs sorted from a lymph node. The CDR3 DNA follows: TGCGCCACGACGGGAGGGACCCGAGAGACCCAGTACTTC. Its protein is CATTGGTRETQYF.